Below, 7 T cell receptor beta chains from the same sample are listed, as sequenced in a study of cytomegalovirus exposure and HLA in healthy donors. PCR was performed using 60 Vbeta and 13 Jbeta primers. The repertoire was sequenced with immunoSEQ multiplex PCR; TCRdb's copy has only in-frame clones and lacks some. There are approximately 100,000 clones in the sample; 60% to 85% occur only once, and roughly 4% lies in the top ten. What was sequenced was PBMCs. The source is a man in his fifties or sixties in good health and CMV-seropositive.

This clone was seen a handful of times. The junction differs from germline at one of its ends, possibly a read error. The chain couples TRBV7-9 to TRBJ1-1; no reliable D call. The CDR3 runs 12 residues. The germline gives CDR1 SEHNR, CDR2 FQNEAQ (reference sequence). The CDR3 sequence is CSSSGRNTEAFF. The CDR3 DNA reads as TGTTCCAGCAGCGGCAGGAACACTGAAGCTTTCTTT. The whole variable domain, remainder taken from reference TRBV7-9 and TRBJ1-1, is DTGVSQNPRHKITKRGQNVTFRCDPISEHNRLYWYRQTLGQGPEFLTYFQNEAQLEKSRLLSDRFSAERPKGSFSTLEIQRTEQGDSAMYLCSSSGRNTEAFFGQGTRLTVV.

The chain combines TRBV18 with TRBJ2-1; no firm D call. Germline loops: CDR1 KGHSH, CDR2 LQKENI. CDR3 length: 14 residues. V lost 3 bases and J lost 11, with 17 bases in between. CDR3 in DNA: TGTGCCAGCTCACCTCGAGGCGTAATGGATAAGCAGTTCTTC. Protein: CASSPRGVMDKQFF.

This clone appeared a few times. The gene calls are TRBV5-1 and TRBJ2-1, with 7 bases fitting TRBD2. Per germline, CDR1 SGHRS and CDR2 YFSETQ. This CDR3 is built from 17 residues. The V gene end was trimmed by 0 bases and the J gene end by 6 bases; junction bases not matched to a gene: 12. The CDR3 sequence: CASSLAPSAGDSNEQFF. Here the CDR3 DNA reads TGCGCCAGCAGCTTGGCCCCCAGCGCGGGAGATAGCAATGAGCAGTTCTTC.

The V gene is TRBV10-1, the J gene TRBJ2-5, with TRBD2 matching 9 bases. The J call may not be correct, given that the DNA end is closer to TRBJ2-7. Germline CDR1 is WNHNN and CDR2 is SYGVQD (reference sequence). The CDR3 is 14 residues long. The CDR3 DNA is TGCGCCAGCACTCTGGCGGGAGGGCGGTACGAGCAGTACTTC. Amino acids: CASTLAGGRYEQYF.

This rearrangement joins TRBV2 to TRBJ1-5; 10 positions agree with TRBD1. Germline V CDR1 and CDR2: SNHLY, FYNNEI. V lost 4 bases to trimming and J lost 5 bases; unmatched junction nucleotides: 5. The length of the CDR3 is 15 residues. The CDR3 reads CASSGRGQGYQPQHF. In nucleotides, the CDR3 is TGTGCCAGCAGTGGTAGGGGACAGGGGTATCAGCCCCAGCATTTT.

This clone was detected only once. The J gene is TRBJ2-2, the V gene TRBV29-1, with D perhaps TRBD1 (6 bases). This CDR3 contains 14 residues. CDR1 is SQVTM, CDR2 ANQGSEA, per germline. Trimming pared 5 bases from V and 0 bases from J, leaving 10 bases between. DNA of the CDR3: TGCAGCGTTTTCAGGGGCCCGAACACCGGGGAGCTGTTTTTT. It specifies CSVFRGPNTGELFF.

The chain links TRBV15 to TRBJ2-5, with TRBD1 matching 8 bases. The CDR3 consists of 14 residues. V lost 0 bases to trimming and J lost 11 bases; unmatched junction nucleotides: 8. Per germline, CDR1 LNHNV and CDR2 YYDKDF (reference sequence). The CDR3 DNA is TGTGCCACCAGCAGAGATATGACAGGGGTTGAGCAGTACTTC. This sequence encodes CATSRDMTGVEQYF.